This TCR beta chain was profiled in a study of T cell responses to AZD1222 COVID-19 vaccine. Germline CDR1 and CDR2: MGHRA and YSYEKL. V shed 0 bases and J 7 bases; nucleotides not matched to a gene: 9. The CDR3 length is 17 residues. The data were produced by immunoSEQ multiplex PCR, yet TCRdb's version contains in-frame clones alone and is incomplete. The table lists roughly 120,000 clones, more than 85% of them singletons. This TCR was sampled from an adult in good health. The chain uses TRBV4-1 and TRBJ2-1, with TRBD2 matching over 10 bases. The starting material was peripheral blood, obtained on day 0 of AZD1222 vaccination. CDR3 amino acids: CASSQDPPSGSRNEQFF. Written as DNA, the CDR3 is TGCGCCAGCAGCCAAGATCCCCCTAGCGGGAGTAGAAATGAGCAGTTCTTC.